Below are 25 T cell receptor beta chains sequenced from a single sample in a study of CD8+ T cells in alopecia areata. Investigators isolated RNA and reverse transcribed it into cDNA to act as the sequencing template. Profiled with immunoSEQ multiplex PCR; TCRdb holds only in-frame clones, not every one. Among 40,000 to 45,000 clones listed, 80% to 95% were seen once. The treatment denotes: oral pan-JAK inhibitor, 5-10 mg twice daily. The specimen was CD8+ T cells sorted from blood, collected at week 24, from a patient treated with tofacitinib. These receptors all stem from a human donor with alopecia areata.

The chain is built from TRBV6-1 and TRBJ2-7, with D unresolved. Trimming took off 10 bases at V and 5 bases at J, with 9 bases between the two ends. The CDR3 is 10 amino acids. The germline gives CDR1 MNHNS, CDR2 SASEGT. DNA for the CDR3: TGTGCCACTTTGATCCACGAGCAGTACTTC. As protein: CATLIHEQYF.

V usage is TRBV4-1 and J usage is TRBJ2-2; D unresolved. Deletions cut 3 bases from V and 6 bases from J, with 8 bases between. The CDR3 consists of 13 residues. Germline loops: CDR1 MGHRA, CDR2 YSYEKL. The CDR3 bases are TGCGCCAGCAGCCAGGGTTGGGCCGGGGAGCTGTTTTTT. It specifies CASSQGWAGELFF.

V is TRBV19 and J is TRBJ2-3; perhaps TRBD1 as D (5 bases). CDR1 LNHDA and CDR2 SQIVND come from the germline V gene (reference sequence). The V end lost 7 bases, the J end lost 2 bases, and 13 bases lay between the germline ends. The CDR3 covers 14 residues. The CDR3 loop is CASKEGAATDTQYF. CDR3 nucleotides: TGTGCCAGTAAGGAAGGGGCAGCCACAGATACGCAGTATTTT.

This clone was recorded only once. V and J are TRBV29-1 and TRBJ2-1, with a possible D match to TRBD2 (5 bases). Germline CDR1 SQVTM, CDR2 ANQGSEA. With 7 bases removed from V and 10 bases from J, the gap between germline ends came to 11 bases. The CDR3 spans 10 residues. CDR3: CSGLRREQFF. The CDR3 bases are TGCAGCGGACTACGAAGGGAGCAGTTCTTC.

J is TRBJ2-7 and V is TRBV28; 11 nucleotides match TRBD2. Germline V CDR1 and CDR2: MDHEN, SYDVKM. Germline trimming cut 3 bases from V and 4 bases from J; bases unmatched to any gene: 8. CDR3 size: 16 residues. The CDR3 DNA reads TGTGCCAGCAGTTTGACGTCACTAGCGGGGGATTACGAGCAGTACTTC. Its protein is CASSLTSLAGDYEQYF.

The chain uses TRBV7-8 and TRBJ2-1; 8 nucleotides line up with TRBD1. The CDR3 sequence is 15 residues long. V lost 2 bases, J lost 6 bases, and 6 bases stayed unmatched. CDR1 and CDR2 (germline): SGHVS, FQNEAQ. The CDR3 here is CASSLPTGVFNEQFF. The DNA of the CDR3 is TGTGCCAGCAGCTTACCGACAGGGGTTTTCAATGAGCAGTTCTTC.

This clone was seen once. This chain connects TRBV5-6 to TRBJ2-7; 9 bases match TRBD1. With 4 bases clipped from V and 6 bases from J, the junction kept 14 bases outside the gene matches. CDR3 length equals 16 residues. Germline-derived CDR1 and CDR2 are SGHDT and YYEEEE. CDR3 sequence reads: CASSHNSRDRDGEQYF. The CDR3 nucleotides read TGTGCCAGCAGCCACAACTCCCGGGACAGGGACGGCGAGCAGTACTTC.

CDR3 protein: CASSQAPATVEDGYTF. The CDR3 nucleotides are TGTGCCAGCAGCCAAGCACCTGCGACCGTAGAGGATGGCTACACCTTC. The V call is TRBV4-2, the J call TRBJ1-2; D is unresolved. The CDR3 is 16 residues long. CDR1 and CDR2 from the germline V gene are LGHNA and YNFKEQ. The V end lost 1 base, the J end lost 6 bases, and 18 bases lay between the germline ends.

Comments on this clone: Other DNA sequences in the sample encode the same CDR3. V and J are TRBV29-1 and TRBJ2-2; D might be TRBD2 (6 bases). This CDR3 has 12 amino acids. V lost 3 bases, J lost 4 bases, and 6 bases lay in between. CDR1 is SQVTM, CDR2 ANQGSEA, per germline. CDR3 protein: CSVEGGTGELFF. CDR3 bases: TGCAGCGTTGAGGGAGGCACCGGGGAGCTGTTTTTT.

The gene calls are TRBV27 and TRBJ2-1, with 8 bases aligning to TRBD2. Trimming cost V 5 bases and J 3 bases; bases outside gene matches: 3. CDR1 and CDR2 from the germline V gene are MNHEY and SMNVEV (reference sequence). The CDR3 runs 14 residues. The CDR3 region has the DNA TGTGCCAGCAGTCCTAGCGGGTACTACAATGAGCAGTTCTTC. Protein: CASSPSGYYNEQFF.

The J gene is TRBJ2-1, the V gene TRBV5-4, with TRBD1 identical over 7 bases. Per germline, CDR1 SGHNT and CDR2 YYREEE (reference sequence). The CDR3 runs to 13 residues. Unmatched junction bases numbered 7, after V lost 3 bases and J lost 10 bases. CDR3 sequence reads: CASSSGQFREQFF. DNA of the CDR3: TGTGCCAGCAGCTCGGGACAGTTCCGCGAGCAGTTCTTC.

The rearrangement joins TRBV5-1 to TRBJ2-1, with 8 bases fitting TRBD1. CDR3 size: 15 residues. CDR1 SGHRS and CDR2 YFSETQ come from the germline V gene. Germline trimming cut 3 bases from V and 5 bases from J; bases unmatched to any gene: 7. The CDR3 spells CASSWVGQAHNEQFF. The CDR3 nucleotides read TGCGCCAGCAGCTGGGTGGGACAGGCCCACAATGAGCAGTTCTTC.

The rearrangement joins TRBV5-5 to TRBJ2-1, with D uncertain. The CDR3 contains 11 residues. Trimming shortened V by 0 bases and J by 8 bases, and 3 bases separated the two germline ends. Germline values: CDR1 SGHKS, CDR2 YYEKEE (reference sequence). The CDR3 DNA is TGTGCCAGCAGCTTGGTGGATGAGCAGTTCTTC. As protein: CASSLVDEQFF.

The CDR3, as DNA: TGCAGCGTTGGGGGGCACCAAAAAAACATTCAGTACTTC. Translating gives CSVGGHQKNIQYF. The J gene is TRBJ2-4, the V gene TRBV29-1, with a possible D match to TRBD1 (6 bases). Germline CDR1 is SQVTM and CDR2 is ANQGSEA. Between the trimmed V and J ends, which lost 4 bases and 4 bases, there was a span of 11 bases. The CDR3 runs 13 residues. Using reference TRBV29-1 and TRBJ2-4 for the parts outside the CDR3, the full variable domain is SAVISQKPSRDICQRGTSLTIQCQVDSQVTMMFWYRQQPGQSLTLIATANQGSEATYESGFVIDKFPISRPNLTFSTLTVSNMSPEDSSIYLCSVGGHQKNIQYFGAGTRLSVL.

The chain is built from TRBV5-1 and TRBJ2-7; 7 positions match TRBD2. CDR1 SGHRS and CDR2 YFSETQ come from the germline V gene. This CDR3 spans 14 amino acids. V shed 0 bases and J 3 bases; nucleotides not matched to a gene: 3. In DNA, the CDR3 is TGCGCCAGCAGCTTGGGGACTAGTGTCTACGAGCAGTACTTC. Translated: CASSLGTSVYEQYF.

This chain links TRBV7-9 with TRBJ1-2; D perhaps matches TRBD1 (5 bases). The CDR3 has 12 residues. Germline assignment: CDR1 SEHNR and CDR2 FQNEAQ (reference sequence). The V gene lost 5 bases and the J gene lost 8 bases, with 12 bases spanning the gap. In DNA, the CDR3 is TGTGCCAGCAGCCTGGGGACGGACGGCTACACCTTC. This gives the protein CASSLGTDGYTF.

In this sample, this clone turned up once. The chain joins TRBV6-5 to TRBJ1-2, with a weak D call TRBD1 (5 bases). V was pared by 0 bases and J by 8 bases, with 7 bases between. Per the germline V gene, CDR1 is MNHEY and CDR2 is SVGAGI. This CDR3 contains 12 residues. The CDR3 sequence: CASSYSRDGYTF. CDR3 DNA sequence: TGTGCCAGCAGTTACTCGAGGGACGGCTACACCTTC.

This chain connects TRBV27 to TRBJ2-2; 9 positions agree with TRBD1. The junction had 16 bases not matched to a gene; V was cut back by 2 bases and J by 3 bases. The CDR3 sequence is 20 residues long. Germline loops: CDR1 MNHEY, CDR2 SMNVEV (reference sequence). Here the CDR3 DNA reads TGTGCCAGCAGTTTACGGGGGCTTACAGGGGGCGAGTCGGACACCGGGGAGCTGTTTTTT. This translates into CASSLRGLTGGESDTGELFF.

The V gene is TRBV27, the J gene TRBJ2-2; no reliable D call. V lost 4 bases, J lost 0 bases, and 9 bases lay in between. The CDR3 is made up of 15 amino acids. The V gene's germline CDR1 is MNHEY and CDR2 SMNVEV (reference sequence). In nucleotides, the CDR3 is TGTGCCAGCAGTTATAGACACCCGAACACCGGGGAGCTGTTTTTT. Protein sequence: CASSYRHPNTGELFF.

The chain uses TRBV28 and TRBJ2-7; D unresolved. V was pared by 6 bases and J by 1 base, with 10 bases between. The CDR3 totals 13 residues. CDR1 and CDR2 from the germline V gene are MDHEN and SYDVKM. The CDR3 nucleotides are TGTGCCAGCAGGCCGCTCAATTCCTACGAGCAGTACTTC. Translating it yields CASRPLNSYEQYF.

This clone was detected only once. The gene calls are TRBV28 and TRBJ2-3, with no clear D. The CDR3 contains 14 residues. Germline V gives CDR1 MDHEN, CDR2 SYDVKM. Deletions cut 1 base from V and 2 bases from J, with 7 bases between. The CDR3 bases are TGTGCCAGCAGTTTATTGGCAGACACAGATACGCAGTATTTT. Translated, it gives CASSLLADTDTQYF. The full variable domain, in which reference TRBV28 and TRBJ2-3 provide the parts outside the CDR3, is DVKVTQSSRYLVKRTGEKVFLECVQDMDHENMFWYRQDPGLGLRLIYFSYDVKMKEKGDIPEGYSVSREKKERFSLILESASTNQTSMYLCASSLLADTDTQYFGPGTRLTVL.

This chain links TRBV2 with TRBJ2-3, with 9 bases aligning to TRBD1. V shed 2 bases, J shed 1 base, and the junction held 4 bases outside the gene matches. Germline V gene sequence: CDR1 SNHLY, CDR2 FYNNEI. The CDR3 spans 16 residues. CDR3 residues: CASSEYRTGGTDTQYF. Written as DNA, the CDR3 is TGTGCCAGCAGTGAATACAGGACAGGGGGCACAGATACGCAGTATTTT.

This chain uses TRBV29-1 with TRBJ2-3; maybe TRBD2 (5 bases). V was pared by 0 bases and J by 2 bases, with 12 bases between. The CDR3 runs to 15 residues. Germline CDR1 and CDR2: SQVTM and ANQGSEA. CDR3 nucleotide sequence: TGCAGCGTTGAAGATCAAGGAGGTGACACAGATACGCAGTATTTT. Its translation is CSVEDQGGDTDTQYF.

The chain couples TRBV6-5 to TRBJ1-1; the D is unclear. V lost 2 bases and J 4 bases, leaving 8 bases between the germline ends. This CDR3 has 13 amino acids. Germline values: CDR1 MNHEY, CDR2 SVGAGI. Written as DNA, the CDR3 is TGTGCCAGCAGTTACCTTCTCCGCACTGAAGCTTTCTTT. Encoded protein: CASSYLLRTEAFF.

The chain uses TRBV4-1 and TRBJ2-1; D unclear. Trimming pared 0 bases from V and 5 bases from J, leaving 17 bases between. CDR3 length: 17 amino acids. CDR1 and CDR2 from the germline V gene are MGHRA and YSYEKL. CDR3 in amino acids: CASSQEGTRAPNNEQFF. CDR3 in DNA: TGCGCCAGCAGCCAAGAGGGCACCAGAGCTCCTAACAATGAGCAGTTCTTC.